Detailed here is one T cell receptor (beta chain). The antigen is unknown. Generated by immunoSEQ multiplex PCR, the TCRdb table keeps only in-frame clones and is missing some. This table has about 30,000 clones, almost 85% appearing once. Trimming stripped 1 base from V and 4 bases from J, with 13 bases between. From germline, CDR1 is SGHAT and CDR2 FQNNGV. The CDR3 totals 15 residues. This specimen belongs to a study of OX40 agonist ivuxolimab in advanced cancers. Study summary: Patients in dose escalation had liver, melanoma, kidney or head and neck cancers. Study-level findings and limits: At 0.1 to 3.0 mg/kg, clonal expansion of CD4+ and CD8+ blood T cells had occurred by week 6.

The study sampled blood at baseline, cycle 4 day 1, and cycle 7 day 1. The source of this sequence is an adult with an advanced solid tumor such as melanoma, head and neck, liver or kidney cancer. Here the sequenced sample was CD4+ or CD8+ T cells sorted from blood, taken in a trial of the OX40 agonist ivuxolimab. This chain joins TRBV11-2 and TRBJ1-2; D remains ambiguous. CDR3 sequence: CASSLGPHWAYGYTF. The CDR3 DNA reads TGTGCCAGCAGCTTAGGGCCGCATTGGGCCTATGGCTACACCTTC.